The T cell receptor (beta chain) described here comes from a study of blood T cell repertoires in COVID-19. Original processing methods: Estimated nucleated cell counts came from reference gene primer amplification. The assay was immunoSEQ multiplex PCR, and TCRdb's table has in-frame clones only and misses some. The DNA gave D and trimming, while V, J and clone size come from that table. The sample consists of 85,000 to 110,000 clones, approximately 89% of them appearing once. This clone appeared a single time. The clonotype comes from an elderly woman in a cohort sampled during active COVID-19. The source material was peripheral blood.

The DNA for the CDR3 is TGTGCCAGCAGCTTAGTCGCCAGCTCCTACAATGAGCAGTTCTTC. It specifies CASSLVASSYNEQFF. The chain uses TRBV7-2 and TRBJ2-1; D is undetermined. The CDR3 covers 15 residues. Trimming took 1 base from V and 0 from J, leaving 7 bases between them. Germline V gives CDR1 SGHTA, CDR2 FQGNSA. The entire variable domain, with the rest obtained from reference TRBV7-2 and TRBJ2-1, is as follows: GAGVSQSPSNKVTEKGKDVELRCDPISGHTALYWYRQSLGQGLEFLIYFQGNSAPDKSGLPSDRFSAERTGGSVSTLTIQRTQQEDSAVYLCASSLVASSYNEQFFGPGTRLTVL.